This T cell receptor (delta chain) stems from a study of gamma-delta chains in newborns, infants, children. CDR3 length: 17 residues. Germline V CDR1 and CDR2: GEAIGNYY, EKD. For this clone: Just one base apart from a much larger clone, this may be a read error. The same CDR3 arises from other DNA sequences in this sample as well.

TCRdb reran clone calling via CATT on the reads. The data show thousands of delta-chain clones, about 5% seen once. The specimen sequenced was blood. This TCR was sampled from a child who was a newborn, infant or young child, either healthy, febrile or measles-vaccinated (not recorded which). The V and J genes are TRDV2 and TRDJ1; 11 bases match TRDD3. In DNA, the CDR3 is TGTGCCTGCGACACGTTGGGGGATACGTCGTACACCGATAAACTCATCTTT. The encoded protein is CACDTLGDTSYTDKLIF.